This T cell receptor beta chain comes out of a study of human T cells and chemical hapten exposure. Study-level information: Patients got weekly scalp diphenylcyclopropenone doses over the approximately 25-week study. Patients, predominantly female, presented with alopecia areata, totalis or universalis.

In the authors' workflow: Sample-level TCR yields exhibited a median of around 100,000, with a range of roughly 20,000 to 750,000. TCRdb re-called the RACE reads through MiXCR, storing one row per CDR3 protein. The V and J calls, along with clone size, are taken from TCRdb and not from the paper's own processing. Of 150,000 to 200,000 distinct CDR3 sequences in the sample, about a quarter were seen once. From germline, CDR1 is ENHRY and CDR2 SYGVKD. The CDR3 contains 11 residues. The V gene lost 7 bases and the J gene lost 7 bases, with 10 bases spanning the gap. As for time point: patch test 3, about 24 weeks after DPC sensitization. Treatment indicated: therapeutic diphenylcyclopropenone sensitization with weekly scalp DPC. Blood sampling occurred before each patch-test application. This clonotype was seen more than once but under ten times.

The receptor was isolated from a woman aged 18-29 years with alopecia areata. Some clones in this sample may be carry-over from other donors' samples. The chain combines TRBV10-3 with TRBJ2-5; a possible D gene is TRBD1 (6 bases). The sample was whole blood, taken in connection with sensitization to the hapten diphenylcyclopropenone (DPC). CDR3 amino acids: CAIKGERTQYF. CDR3 bases: TGTGCCATCAAGGGGGAGAGGACCCAGTACTTC.